A selection of T cell receptor beta chains follows, all from one sample in a study of shared clonotypes between healthy human individuals. Sequenced by immunoSEQ multiplex PCR; TCRdb stores in-frame clones only, minus some. The sample lists some 790,000 clones; 72% were seen once. Sequences were obtained from memory CD4+ T cells sorted from blood. These receptors came from a woman aged 25-40 years in good health. CDR3s include the opening cysteine and the closing phenylalanine or tryptophan. Each record gives: clone size, V gene, D gene, J gene, CDR3 protein, CDR3 DNA. D genes are given only for firm matches. Clone size is shown for a subset of rows, as once, few, many or a class of expanded clone.

once	TRBV4-3	.	TRBJ2-7	CASSQGLEQYF	TGCGCCAGCAGCCAAGGACTTGAGCAGTACTTC
.	TRBV10-3	.	TRBJ1-1	CAISGPGTSNTEAFF	TGTGCCATCAGTGGTCCCGGGACATCGAACACTGAAGCTTTCTTT
.	TRBV6-5	.	TRBJ2-7	CASRPGHQIYEQYF	TGTGCCAGCAGACCGGGACATCAAATCTACGAGCAGTACTTC
many	TRBV6-1	.	TRBJ2-7	CASTGQGGYEQYF	TGTGCCAGCACCGGGCAGGGTGGTTACGAGCAGTACTTC
.	TRBV15	TRBD2	TRBJ2-7	CATSSSGRAEYEQYF	TGTGCCACCAGCAGTAGCGGGAGAGCGGAATACGAGCAGTACTTC
.	TRBV27	TRBD1	TRBJ1-2	CAISAGGANYGYTF	TGTGCCATCTCTGCAGGGGGGGCAAACTATGGCTACACCTTC
.	TRBV6-5	.	TRBJ2-4	CASSSPGQIQYF	TGTGCCAGCAGTTCCCCCGGACAAATTCAGTACTTC
.	TRBV5-1	TRBD1	TRBJ1-2	CASRDGTEGSGYTF	TGCGCCAGCAGGGACGGGACAGAAGGATCTGGCTACACCTTC
.	TRBV18	.	TRBJ1-2	CASFPGAASPHGYTF	TGTGCCAGCTTCCCCGGGGCAGCTTCTCCTCATGGCTACACCTTC
.	TRBV13	.	TRBJ2-7	CASSINKGYEQYF	TGTGCCAGCAGCATAAATAAGGGGTACGAGCAGTACTTC
.	TRBV5-1	TRBD2	TRBJ2-7	CASSPGLAGSYEQYF	TGCGCCAGCAGCCCCGGACTAGCGGGATCCTACGAGCAGTACTTC
once	TRBV28	TRBD2	TRBJ2-1	CASSAPGTRSQFF	TGTGCCAGCAGTGCACCTGGGACTAGGTCCCAGTTCTTC
.	TRBV7-9	.	TRBJ1-2	CASTILGGYTF	TGTGCCAGCACCATCCTTGGCGGCTACACCTTC
.	TRBV27	TRBD2	TRBJ2-3	CASSPASGRDTQYF	TGTGCCAGCAGTCCCGCTAGCGGGAGAGATACGCAGTATTTT
.	TRBV7-6	.	TRBJ1-5	CASSPNTGGNQPQHF	TGTGCCAGCAGCCCCAACACGGGAGGTAATCAGCCCCAGCATTTT
.	TRBV6-1	.	TRBJ2-6	CASSEVSSGANVLTF	TGTGCCAGCAGTGAAGTATCCTCTGGGGCCAACGTCCTGACTTTC
.	TRBV7-9	.	TRBJ2-3	CASSTRRGDTQYF	TGTGCCAGCAGCACCCGCCGAGGAGATACGCAGTATTTT